The source of this T cell receptor (beta chain) is a study of blood T cell repertoires in COVID-19. Overall study: From the United States, Italy and Spain came samples of acute and convalescent COVID-19. The analysed material was cDNA or gDNA that came from T cells, B-cell-depleted T cells, or PBMCs.

In the study's own analysis: From reference gene primer amplification, estimates of nucleated cell counts were derived. TCRdb's table, derived via immunoSEQ multiplex PCR, lists solely in-frame clones and lacks some. V and J calls and clone size are copied from that table; D and trimming were computed from the DNA. The sample contains 95,000 to 120,000 clones, 84% of which appear only once. CDR3 size: 13 residues. The germline CDR1 and CDR2 sequences are SGHTA and FQGNSA. V was shortened by 3 bases and J by 1 base, with 6 bases between the two germline ends. Material for sequencing was peripheral blood. The genes are TRBV7-2 and TRBJ1-1; D gene unclear. The receptor was derived from a woman aged 40 to 55 with acute or convalescent COVID-19. The CDR3 nucleotides are TGTGCCAGCAGCTTTGGTAGGAACACTGAAGCTTTCTTT. This encodes CASSFGRNTEAFF.